The rows below give T cell receptor beta chains drawn from one sample of a study of cytomegalovirus exposure and HLA in healthy donors. TCRdb's table, derived via immunoSEQ multiplex PCR, lists solely in-frame clones and lacks some. The sample holds about 98,000 clones; roughly 70% are singletons and the top ten take 2% to 3%. Sequencing input: PBMCs. These receptors all stem from a man between 45 and 60 years old in good health and CMV-seronegative. Each CDR3 is given with its conserved first and last residue. Each record gives: D gene, clone size, V gene, J gene, CDR3 DNA, CDR3 protein. A D gene is named only where the DNA matches it firmly. Expanded clones are given a class, and other clones once, few, many or no size at all.

d_call: .
clone_size: .
v_call: TRBV2
j_call: TRBJ2-7
cdr3_nt: TGTGCCAGCAGAGATGGAGTCTACGAGCAGTACTTC
cdr3_aa: CASRDGVYEQYF

d_call: .
clone_size: .
v_call: TRBV6-1
j_call: TRBJ1-4
cdr3_nt: TGTGCCACCACCGCATGGACAACAACTAATGAAAAACTGTTTTTT
cdr3_aa: CATTAWTTTNEKLFF

d_call: .
clone_size: few
v_call: TRBV5-6
j_call: TRBJ1-3
cdr3_nt: TGTGCCAGCAGCCTTCGAGGGAACTCTGGAAACACCATATATTTT
cdr3_aa: CASSLRGNSGNTIYF

d_call: TRBD1
clone_size: .
v_call: TRBV18
j_call: TRBJ1-1
cdr3_nt: TGTGCCAGCTCACTTAACCCGGGACAGGGGAACACTGAAGCTTTCTTT
cdr3_aa: CASSLNPGQGNTEAFF

d_call: TRBD1
clone_size: .
v_call: TRBV6-1
j_call: TRBJ2-7
cdr3_nt: TGTGCCAGCAGTGAACCCCACCTCGGGACAGGGGTTGGCTACGAGCAGTACTTC
cdr3_aa: CASSEPHLGTGVGYEQYF

d_call: .
clone_size: .
v_call: TRBV19
j_call: TRBJ2-1
cdr3_nt: TGTGCCAGTAGTATAGAGCGGGGTTCCTACAATGAGCAGTTCTTC
cdr3_aa: CASSIERGSYNEQFF

d_call: .
clone_size: .
v_call: TRBV27
j_call: TRBJ2-7
cdr3_nt: TGTGCCAGCAGTCTCACTCGGAGCTCCTACGAGCAGTACTTC
cdr3_aa: CASSLTRSSYEQYF

d_call: .
clone_size: .
v_call: TRBV10-3
j_call: TRBJ1-2
cdr3_nt: TGTGCCATCAGTGGCGGCAGCCGGTATCTTAACTATGGCTACACCTTC
cdr3_aa: CAISGGSRYLNYGYTF

d_call: .
clone_size: .
v_call: TRBV9
j_call: TRBJ2-5
cdr3_nt: TGTGCCAGCAGCCCTCGACAGCAAGAGACCCAGTACTTC
cdr3_aa: CASSPRQQETQYF

d_call: TRBD1
clone_size: .
v_call: TRBV6-6
j_call: TRBJ2-7
cdr3_nt: TGTGCCAGCAGACCTGGGACAGAGATCTACGAGCAGTACTTC
cdr3_aa: CASRPGTEIYEQYF